One sample yielded the 23 T cell receptor beta chains listed below, sequenced in a study of T cell repertoires in cytomegalovirus infection. These receptors lack a known antigen. TCRdb reprocessed the reads via MiXCR and lists one record per CDR3 protein. The table has a few hundred thousand distinct CDR3 sequences, over 35% seen once. The sample here was cultured PBMCs, taken from culture after CMV antigen stimulation. These TCRs come from a human donor in good health (CMV status not recorded). Some clones in this sample may be carry-over from other donors' samples.

The table lists this clonotype with many counts. The chain couples TRBV7-8 to TRBJ2-2, with 11 bases aligning to TRBD1. V lost 3 bases, J lost 15 bases, and 18 bases stayed unmatched. The CDR3 runs to 17 residues. Germline-derived CDR1 and CDR2 are SGHVS and FQNEAQ. CDR3 in DNA: TGTGCCAGCAGCTTTTTGGGGACAGGGGGGATGGAAGGAGTGTTGTTTTTT. Its protein is CASSFLGTGGMEGVLFF.

This clonotype was detected only a few times. The rearrangement uses TRBV19 and TRBJ1-5; D perhaps matches TRBD1 (5 bases). V was shortened by 7 bases and J by 0 bases, with 10 bases between the two germline ends. This CDR3 has 14 residues. CDR1 and CDR2 from the germline V gene are LNHDA and SQIVND (reference sequence). CDR3 nucleotides: TGTGCCAGTAACACAGGCTATAGCAATCAGCCCCAGCATTTT. Translated, it gives CASNTGYSNQPQHF. Filled out from reference TRBV19 and TRBJ1-5, the complete variable domain reads DGGITQSPKYLFRKEGQNVTLSCEQNLNHDAMYWYRQDPGQGLRLIYYSQIVNDFQKGDIAEGYSVSREKKESFPLTVTSAQKNPTAFYLCASNTGYSNQPQHFGDGTRLSIL.

This clonotype was seen a handful of times. The genes are TRBV10-3 and TRBJ2-3; D gene ambiguous. CDR1 ENHRY and CDR2 SYGVKD come from the germline V gene. The ends were cut back, 3 bases at V and 1 base at J, with 11 bases in the middle. There are 15 residues in the CDR3. CDR3 sequence reads: CAISDRVWGTDTQYF. The CDR3 coding sequence is TGTGCCATCAGTGATAGGGTTTGGGGCACAGATACGCAGTATTTT.

This rearrangement joins TRBV18 to TRBJ1-5; TRBD1 matches at 7 bases. The CDR3 sequence is 14 residues long. In germline, CDR1 is KGHSH, CDR2 LQKENI. V lost 4 bases to trimming and J lost 4 bases; unmatched junction nucleotides: 4. The CDR3 region has the DNA TGTGCCAGCTCACGGGAACAGGGGAATCAGCCCCAGCATTTT. Its protein product is CASSREQGNQPQHF. Supplemented by reference TRBV18 and TRBJ1-5, the full variable domain reads NAGVMQNPRHLVRRRGQEARLRCSPMKGHSHVYWYRQLPEEGLKFMVYLQKENIIDESGMPKERFSAEFPKEGPSILRIQQVVRGDSAAYFCASSREQGNQPQHFGDGTRLSIL.

The chain recombines TRBV6-1 with TRBJ2-7; D gene ambiguous. CDR1 and CDR2 from the germline V gene are MNHNS and SASEGT. The CDR3 consists of 11 residues. V was shortened by 6 bases and J by 6 bases, with 9 bases between the two germline ends. The CDR3 DNA reads TGTGCCAGCAGCAGACCCGGCGAGCAGTACTTC. As protein: CASSRPGEQYF.

The V and J genes are TRBV7-2 and TRBJ1-3; no clear D. CDR3 length equals 12 residues. CDR1 and CDR2 from the germline V gene are SGHTA and FQGNSA. Trimming took off 5 bases at V and 0 bases at J, with 2 bases between the two ends. In nucleotides, the CDR3 is TGTGCCAGCAGCATCTCTGGAAACACCATATATTTT. Amino acid sequence: CASSISGNTIYF.

This clonotype was observed a handful of times. The rearrangement joins TRBV7-2 to TRBJ2-6; D call uncertain. The V end was cut by 2 bases, the J end by 4 bases, with 6 bases between. Germline V gene data show CDR1 as SGHTA and CDR2 as FQGNSA. This CDR3 is 14 amino acids long. Here the CDR3 reads CASSLSAGANVLTF. CDR3 nucleotides: TGTGCCAGCAGCTTATCGGCGGGGGCCAACGTCCTGACTTTC.

This chain joins TRBV6-2 or TRBV6-3 and TRBJ2-1; TRBD2 matches at 8 bases. With 10 bases clipped from V and 0 bases from J, the junction kept 5 bases outside the gene matches. Germline V gene sequence: CDR1 MNHEY, CDR2 SVGEGT. The CDR3 contains 14 residues. DNA for the CDR3: TGTGCCACGCAGCGGGAGCTCTCCTACAATGAGCAGTTCTTC. It translates to CATQRELSYNEQFF.

This clonotype was counted a few times. V usage is TRBV7-2 and J usage is TRBJ2-5; either TRBD1 or TRBD2 may supply D (5 bases each). The CDR3 covers 14 residues. The V end lost 5 bases, the J end lost 7 bases, and 17 bases lay between the germline ends. Germline V lookup: CDR1 SGHTA, CDR2 FQGNSA. CDR3 sequence (DNA): TGTGCCAGCAGCCTGGGACGTATGTCGGGGACCCAGTACTTC. Its translation is CASSLGRMSGTQYF.

The chain recombines TRBV7-2 with TRBJ2-2, with a weak D call TRBD2 (6 bases). The CDR3 extends over 15 amino acids. V lost 1 base to trimming and J lost 6 bases, with 12 bases between them. Germline CDR1 reads SGHTA; CDR2 reads FQGNSA. The CDR3 nucleotides are TGTGCCAGCAGCTTAGGACTAGGGTCCGCCGGGGAGCTGTTTTTT. Its protein is CASSLGLGSAGELFF.

This clonotype was recorded a few times. V is TRBV7-6 and J is TRBJ1-1; 7 bases align to TRBD1. CDR1 and CDR2 from the germline V gene are SGHVS and FNYEAQ. This CDR3 spans 18 amino acids. The V gene end was trimmed by 2 bases and the J gene end by 0 bases; junction bases not matched to a gene: 12. The CDR3 coding sequence is TGTGCCAGCAGCTTATCAGGAACTTCAGGACAGGTGAACACTGAAGCTTTCTTT. Translated, it gives CASSLSGTSGQVNTEAFF.

This clonotype was counted only a few times. The chain combines TRBV4-1 with TRBJ1-2; D is ambiguous. This CDR3 contains 17 residues. Germline assignment: CDR1 MGHRA and CDR2 YSYEKL. With 0 bases removed from V and 7 bases from J, the gap between germline ends came to 21 bases. The DNA of the CDR3 is TGCGCCAGCAGCCAAGATCCCGGCAGCCGCCCCGCGGGTGGCTACACCTTC. The encoded protein is CASSQDPGSRPAGGYTF.

There are a few counts of this clonotype. This chain joins TRBV7-2 and TRBJ1-1; a possible D gene is TRBD1 (6 bases). V was cut by 4 bases and J by 5 bases, with 11 bases left in between. The germline gives CDR1 SGHTA, CDR2 FQGNSA. The CDR3 is 13 residues long. CDR3 nucleotide sequence: TGTGCCAGCAGCTATGACAGGCTGACTGAAGCTTTCTTT. It codes for CASSYDRLTEAFF. The entire variable domain, with the rest obtained from reference TRBV7-2 and TRBJ1-1, is as follows: GAGVSQSPSNKVTEKGKDVELRCDPISGHTALYWYRQSLGQGLEFLIYFQGNSAPDKSGLPSDRFSAERTGGSVSTLTIQRTQQEDSAVYLCASSYDRLTEAFFGQGTRLTVV.

As regards this clonotype: One end of the junction is discordant with germline, which a read error may explain. The genes are TRBV7-9 and TRBJ1-6; a weak D match, TRBD1 (5 bases). The CDR3 has 14 amino acids. Germline CDR1 SEHNR, CDR2 FQNEAQ (reference sequence). DNA for the CDR3: TGTGCTAGCAGCGCGGACACGATACTTTCACCCCTCCACTTT. Amino acid sequence: CASSADTILSPLHF.

This rearrangement joins TRBV6-5 to TRBJ2-7, with TRBD2 identical over 16 bases. Germline CDR1 and CDR2: MNHEY and SVGAGI. The CDR3 sequence is 15 residues long. The junction had 6 bases not matched to a gene; V was cut back by 5 bases and J by 8 bases. CDR3 residues: CASSPGTSGRVKQYF. CDR3 in DNA: TGTGCCAGCAGTCCTGGGACTAGCGGGAGGGTTAAGCAGTACTTC.

V is TRBV27 and J is TRBJ2-1, with 9 nucleotides matching TRBD2. Losses at the gene ends were 7 bases for V and 6 bases for J; bases not matched to a gene: 4. In germline, CDR1 is MNHEY, CDR2 SMNVEV (reference sequence). The CDR3 runs 13 residues. The CDR3 reads CASTFSGSNEQFF. The CDR3, as DNA: TGTGCCAGCACCTTTAGCGGGAGCAATGAGCAGTTCTTC.

The V call is TRBV7-2, the J call TRBJ2-1; 8 bases are shared with TRBD2. After removal of 5 bases from V and 6 bases from J, the junction contained 9 bases not matched to a gene. The length of the CDR3 is 15 residues. Germline CDR1 SGHTA, CDR2 FQGNSA. The CDR3 spells CASSPAGRAVNEQFF. The DNA of the CDR3 is TGTGCCAGCAGCCCAGCCGGGAGGGCCGTCAATGAGCAGTTCTTC.

CDR3 protein: CASKGALGQPQHF. The CDR3 DNA sequence: TGTGCCAGCAAGGGGGCGTTAGGACAGCCCCAGCATTTT. The chain carries TRBV6-2 or TRBV6-3 and TRBJ1-5; TRBD1 matches 7 bases. Per the germline V gene, CDR1 is MNHEY and CDR2 is SVGEGT. The CDR3 length is 13 residues. V trimming: 7 bases; J trimming: 7 bases; junction bases outside the gene matches: 7.

V usage is TRBV5-1 and J usage is TRBJ2-1; perhaps TRBD1 as D (5 bases). V dropped 0 bases and J dropped 2 bases, with 15 bases sitting between them. The CDR3 totals 17 residues. The germline gives CDR1 SGHRS, CDR2 YFSETQ. The DNA for the CDR3 is TGCGCCAGCAGCTTGGTAGTGGAGACAGAGACCTACAATGAGCAGTTCTTC. This encodes CASSLVVETETYNEQFF.

In this sample, this clonotype turned up a few times. The chain couples TRBV12-3 or TRBV12-4 to TRBJ2-7, with 7 positions matching TRBD1. Losses at the gene ends were 6 bases for V and 5 bases for J; bases not matched to a gene: 7. The CDR3 is 13 residues long. The CDR3 nucleotides are TGTGCCAGCAGCCCGACAGGGATCCACGAGCAGTACTTC. Protein: CASSPTGIHEQYF.

The CDR3 is CAGEGTGVGNTGELFF. As DNA, the CDR3 is TGTGCCGGCGAAGGCACAGGAGTGGGAAACACCGGGGAGCTGTTTTTT. The rearrangement joins TRBV2 to TRBJ2-2; possible D gene TRBD1, 5 bases. There are 16 residues in the CDR3. Trimming cost V 11 bases and J 2 bases, with 21 bases left between them. CDR1 is SNHLY, CDR2 FYNNEI, per germline.

This clonotype turned up a few times. This chain uses TRBV7-2 with TRBJ2-4; 8 bases map to TRBD1. This CDR3 is built from 18 residues. The trim removed 1 base at V and 1 base at J, leaving 9 bases unmatched. Germline CDR1 SGHTA, CDR2 FQGNSA. The CDR3 is CASSLGRGRGPAKNIQYF. The DNA of the CDR3 is TGTGCCAGCAGCTTAGGGAGGGGCAGGGGGCCTGCCAAAAACATTCAGTACTTC.

The table lists this clonotype with a few counts. The chain couples TRBV7-2 to TRBJ1-3; TRBD1 is a possible D gene (6 bases). Germline V gene sequence: CDR1 SGHTA, CDR2 FQGNSA. Trimming left V 6 bases short and J 0 bases short, with 12 bases between. The CDR3 totals 15 residues. In DNA, the CDR3 is TGTGCCAGCAGTTTGGACAGAGCCTCTGGAAACACCATATATTTT. It is translated as CASSLDRASGNTIYF.